This T cell receptor beta chain was identified in a study of blood T cells in healthy people across ages. For the study at large: T cells yielded about one barcoded beta molecule per two cells through template switching. Whole-study findings and limits: TCR beta diversity per million T cells fell roughly linearly with age. The authors considered diversity estimates from one million T cells to be underestimates. Higher diversity and more naive CD4+ cells were features of long-lived donors, compared to aged donors.

For the second PCR, which ran for about 6 to 11 cycles, a sample-barcoded 5' primer and a J-beta primer mix were used. TCRdb re-analysed the 5' RACE reads in MiXCR, keeping a single row per CDR3 protein. The data contain approximately 800,000 distinct CDR3 sequences, nearly 60% of them singletons. The CDR3 is 13 amino acids. With 4 bases removed from V and 1 base from J, the gap between germline ends came to 11 bases. CDR1 and CDR2 from the germline V gene are GTSNPN and SVGIG (reference sequence). This clonotype was recorded a few times. The antigen is unknown. The sample consisted of blood. The TCR originated in a man in his thirties or forties in good health. The chain is built from TRBV30 and TRBJ2-7; D is possibly TRBD1 (6 bases). DNA of the CDR3: TGTGCCTGGACTCGACAGGCATCCTACGAGCAGTACTTC. Its translation: CAWTRQASYEQYF.